These 14 T cell receptor beta chains came from one sample sequenced in a study of T cell repertoires in cytomegalovirus infection. For these receptors, no antigen is known. TCRdb recomputed calls from the reads with MiXCR, one row per CDR3 protein. The data hold approximately 1,000,000 distinct CDR3 sequences, with around 32% observed a single time. Sample: cultured CD8+ T cells from PBMCs, taken from culture after CMV antigen stimulation. All receptors derive from a human donor in good health (CMV status not recorded). Some clones in this sample may be carry-over from other donors' samples.

The chain links TRBV5-1 to TRBJ1-1; maybe TRBD1 (5 bases). This CDR3 is 14 amino acids long. Germline V gene lookup returns CDR1 SGHRS and CDR2 YFSETQ. V lost 3 bases and J 0 bases, leaving 9 bases between the germline ends. The CDR3 spells CASSYGAMNTEAFF. For the CDR3, the DNA is TGCGCCAGCAGCTACGGGGCGATGAACACTGAAGCTTTCTTT.

This clonotype was counted a few times. The chain recombines TRBV7-3 with TRBJ1-4; 7 nucleotides match TRBD1. The CDR3 contains 15 residues. Germline CDR1 and CDR2: SGHTA and FQGTGA. J lost 8 bases, V lost 5 bases, and 11 bases had no gene match. Here the CDR3 reads CASSPSGGAGEKLFF. In DNA form, the CDR3 reads TGTGCCAGCAGCCCGTCAGGGGGGGCGGGGGAAAAACTGTTTTTT.

This clonotype came up many times. The chain has TRBV7-8 and TRBJ1-2, with 7 bases that match TRBD1. After removal of 7 bases from V and 8 bases from J, the junction contained 10 bases not matched to a gene. CDR1 and CDR2 from the germline V gene are SGHVS and FQNEAQ. This CDR3 spans 13 amino acids. The CDR3 here is CASKPSGGYGYTF. The CDR3 bases are TGTGCCAGCAAGCCTTCAGGGGGATACGGCTACACCTTC.

This clonotype came up many times. V gene TRBV7-6 combines with J gene TRBJ2-7; D possibly uses TRBD1 or TRBD2 (5 bases each). Germline V lookup: CDR1 SGHVS, CDR2 FNYEAQ. Trimming shortened V by 5 bases and J by 6 bases, and 14 bases separated the two germline ends. This CDR3 contains 13 residues. The CDR3 here is CASSAYRDPEQYF. The CDR3 DNA reads as TGTGCCAGCAGCGCCTATAGGGACCCCGAGCAGTACTTC.

This sequence joins TRBV4-3 and TRBJ2-5; possibly TRBD1 for D (6 bases). The CDR3 loop spans 16 amino acids. Trimming left V 0 bases short and J 4 bases short, with 15 bases between. Germline V CDR1 and CDR2: LGHNA, YSLEER. DNA of the CDR3: TGCGCCAGCAGCCAAGAACCGGACAGCTTACTAGAGACCCAGTACTTC. Translating gives CASSQEPDSLLETQYF.

In this sample, this clonotype turned up a few times. V and J are TRBV6-6 and TRBJ1-1, with D hard to call. Germline values: CDR1 MNHNY, CDR2 SVGAGI (reference sequence). V lost 6 bases to trimming and J lost 2 bases, with 16 bases between them. The CDR3 is 15 amino acids. The CDR3: CASSFVAVVNTEAFF. For the CDR3, the DNA is TGTGCCAGCAGCTTTGTAGCGGTTGTCAACACTGAAGCTTTCTTT.

The gene calls are TRBV6-6 and TRBJ1-5, with TRBD1 identical over 7 bases. Germline CDR1 MNHNY, CDR2 SVGAGI (reference sequence). Losses at the gene ends were 5 bases for V and 6 bases for J; bases not matched to a gene: 7. This CDR3 is 14 amino acids long. The CDR3 loop reads CASSVTGSSQPQHF. For the CDR3, the DNA is TGTGCCAGCAGTGTGACAGGGTCGAGTCAGCCCCAGCATTTT.

This clonotype was seen ten or more times. The V gene is TRBV6-2 or TRBV6-3, the J gene TRBJ2-1; D perhaps matches TRBD1 (6 bases). V was pared by 2 bases and J by 9 bases, with 11 bases between. Germline V gene sequence: CDR1 MNHEY, CDR2 SVGEGT. This CDR3 spans 13 amino acids. CDR3 bases: TGTGCCAGCAGTTACGAGACAGGTCTTGAGCAGTTCTTC. As protein: CASSYETGLEQFF.

This chain uses TRBV27 with TRBJ1-1; D is perhaps TRBD1 (5 bases). Germline V CDR1 and CDR2: MNHEY, SMNVEV (reference sequence). The CDR3 extends over 17 amino acids. Between the trimmed V and J ends, which lost 7 bases and 3 bases, there was a span of 24 bases. The CDR3 is CASTPSWGEDWDTEAFF. The CDR3 DNA sequence: TGTGCCAGCACCCCTTCGTGGGGGGAGGATTGGGACACTGAAGCTTTCTTT.

As for this clonotype: The junction differs from germline at one of its ends, possibly a read error. The chain uses TRBV27 and TRBJ1-1; 7 positions agree with TRBD1. This CDR3 region has 13 residues. Germline CDR1 and CDR2: MNHEY and SMNVEV (reference sequence). The CDR3 here is CANSIDRVTEAFF. The CDR3 bases are TGTGCCAACAGTATAGACAGGGTGACTGAAGCTTTCTTT.

This clonotype was counted once. A read error is possible here, since a much larger clone lies one base away. The genes are TRBV7-2 and TRBJ1-5; D gene unclear. The CDR3 spans 14 residues. V lost 5 bases, J lost 3 bases, and 11 bases lay in between. Germline assignment: CDR1 SGHTA and CDR2 FQGNSA. CDR3: CTSSIPGINQPQHF. CDR3 bases: TGTACCAGCAGCATCCCGGGAATCAATCAGCCCCAGCATTTT.

The V gene is TRBV13, the J gene TRBJ1-1, with 10 bases matching TRBD1. The length of the CDR3 is 16 residues. Germline V gives CDR1 PRHDT, CDR2 FYEKMQ (reference sequence). After removal of 5 bases from V and 1 base from J, the junction contained 7 bases not matched to a gene. The DNA for the CDR3 is TGTGCCAGCAGCATCGGACAGGGGGTAGCGAACACTGAAGCTTTCTTT. It translates to CASSIGQGVANTEAFF.

This clonotype occurred a few times. The chain is built from TRBV6-5 and TRBJ2-2; D is unclear. The CDR3 is 16 amino acids. The germline V and J ends were trimmed by 1 base and 0 bases, with 9 bases remaining between them. The germline V gene encodes CDR1 MNHEY and CDR2 SVGAGI. The CDR3 sequence: CASSYYPVANTGELFF. The CDR3 region has the DNA TGTGCCAGCAGTTACTACCCAGTCGCGAACACCGGGGAGCTGTTTTTT.

This clonotype was seen only a few times. The CDR3 sequence: CASSTGDPQETQYF. Here the CDR3 DNA reads TGTGCCAGCAGCACGGGGGACCCCCAAGAGACCCAGTACTTC. This rearrangement joins TRBV5-4 to TRBJ2-5; weak D call: TRBD2 (6 bases). The V gene's germline CDR1 is SGHNT and CDR2 YYREEE (reference sequence). The CDR3 runs to 14 residues. Between the trimmed V and J ends, which lost 4 bases and 1 base, there was a span of 11 bases.